Below are 7 T cell receptor beta chains sequenced from a single sample in a study of glioma-infiltrating T cells. Amplification of TCR alpha and beta CDR3 regions from RNA used iRepertoire nested multiplex PCR. From the multiplex PCR reads, TCRdb called clonotypes with MiXCR, one entry per CDR3 protein. Found here are over 120,000 distinct CDR3 sequences, roughly 43% of them singletons; the top ten hold over 15%. What was sequenced was glioma tissue, nonneoplastic brain tissue, or PBMCs (not recorded which). These receptors were obtained from a human donor with low-grade glioma or glioblastoma, undergoing nonglioma brain surgery, or in good health (not recorded which).

The chain employs TRBV7-2 and TRBJ2-1; 8 bases agree with TRBD2. J lost 7 bases, V lost 8 bases, and 10 bases had no gene match. Germline loops: CDR1 SGHTA, CDR2 FQGNSA. The CDR3 loop spans 14 amino acids. CDR3 protein: CASVGLAGPNEQFF. The DNA of the CDR3 is TGTGCCAGCGTAGGGCTAGCGGGCCCGAATGAGCAGTTCTTC.

CDR3 in amino acids: CASTRTGRWSMNTEAFF. CDR3 DNA sequence: TGTGCCAGCACCAGGACAGGGCGGTGGTCCATGAACACTGAAGCTTTCTTT. The chain uses TRBV6-2 or TRBV6-3 and TRBJ1-1, with TRBD1 matching over 8 bases. The CDR3 has 17 amino acids. V gave up 7 bases and J gave up 0 bases; unmatched junction bases: 13. Germline CDR1 is MNHEY and CDR2 is SVGEGT.

About this clonotype: One junction end disagrees with the germline gene, perhaps due to a read error. The chain recombines TRBV5-4 with TRBJ1-2; 11 bases align to TRBD1. CDR3 size: 15 residues. CDR1 SGHNT and CDR2 YYREEE come from the germline V gene (reference sequence). The CDR3 DNA sequence: TGTGCCAGCAGCTCAGGACAGGGGGCTGGCTATGTCTACACCTTC. Its translation is CASSSGQGAGYVYTF. Together with reference TRBV5-4 and TRBJ1-2, the CDR3 gives the full variable domain: ETGVTQSPTHLIKTRGQQVTLRCSSQSGHNTVSWYQQALGQGPQFIFQYYREEENGRGNFPPRFSGLQFPNYSSELNVNALELDDSALYLCASSSGQGAGYVYTFGSGTRLTVV.

Here the CDR3 DNA reads TGTGCCAGCAGTCCCGGGCCCTGGCGAGACGAGCAGTACTTC. Residues: CASSPGPWRDEQYF. The rearrangement uses TRBV6-2 or TRBV6-3 and TRBJ2-7; D is unresolved. Trimming pared 5 bases from V and 5 bases from J, leaving 16 bases between. The CDR3 contains 14 residues. The germline V gene has CDR1 MNHEY and CDR2 SVGEGT.

The chain links TRBV20-1 to TRBJ1-6; D is ambiguous. The V and J ends lost 0 bases and 7 bases respectively, with 10 bases between them. The length of the CDR3 is 14 residues. Germline V gene data show CDR1 as DFQATT and CDR2 as SNEGSKA (reference sequence). CDR3 nucleotides: TGCAGTGCTAGAGATAACCTCCTGAATTCACCCCTCCACTTT. Its protein is CSARDNLLNSPLHF.

This clonotype was counted once. This rearrangement joins TRBV10-3 to TRBJ2-3; 7 nucleotides match TRBD2. Trimming took 4 bases from V and 0 from J; bases not matched to a gene: 1. The CDR3 sequence is 14 residues long. CDR1 ENHRY and CDR2 SYGVKD come from the germline V gene. CDR3: CAISAGGSTDTQYF. The CDR3 DNA reads as TGTGCCATCAGTGCGGGAGGAAGCACAGATACGCAGTATTTT.

Of note for this clonotype: A much larger clonotype is one base distant, so this may be a read error. For the CDR3, the DNA is TGTGCCAGCAGTGGAGGACTAGCGGGAAGGGATGAGCAGTTCTTC. Protein product: CASSGGLAGRDEQFF. The genes are TRBV6-2 or TRBV6-3 and TRBJ2-1; TRBD2 matches at 12 bases. This CDR3 has 15 amino acids. The germline V gene has CDR1 MNHEY and CDR2 SVGEGT. The trim removed 5 bases at V and 8 bases at J, leaving 7 bases unmatched.